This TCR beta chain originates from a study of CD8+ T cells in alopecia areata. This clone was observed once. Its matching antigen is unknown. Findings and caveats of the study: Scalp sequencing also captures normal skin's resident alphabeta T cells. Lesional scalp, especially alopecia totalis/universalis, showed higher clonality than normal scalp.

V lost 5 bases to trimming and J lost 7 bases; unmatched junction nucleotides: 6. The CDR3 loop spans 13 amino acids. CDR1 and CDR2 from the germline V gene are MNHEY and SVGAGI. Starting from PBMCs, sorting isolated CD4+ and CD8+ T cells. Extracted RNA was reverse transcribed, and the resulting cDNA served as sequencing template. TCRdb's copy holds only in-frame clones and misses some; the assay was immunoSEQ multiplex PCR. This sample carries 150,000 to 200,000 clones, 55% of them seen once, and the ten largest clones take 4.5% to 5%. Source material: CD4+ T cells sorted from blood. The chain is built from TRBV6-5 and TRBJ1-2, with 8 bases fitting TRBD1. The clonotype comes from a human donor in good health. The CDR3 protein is CASSHDRGTGYTF. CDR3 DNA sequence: TGTGCCAGCAGTCACGACAGGGGTACTGGCTACACCTTC.